This T cell receptor (beta chain) is drawn from a study of blood T cell repertoires in COVID-19. The wider study: From T cells, B-cell-depleted T cells, or PBMCs came the material, which was cDNA or gDNA.

Produced via immunoSEQ multiplex PCR; TCRdb's table is partial and in-frame only. Of hundreds of thousands of clones in the sample, about nine tenths were seen once. V gave up 8 bases and J gave up 2 bases; unmatched junction bases: 11. The germline V gene has CDR1 SGHRS and CDR2 YFSETQ. The CDR3 has 15 amino acids. Sample: peripheral blood. This chain joins TRBV5-1 and TRBJ2-7; 9 bases align to TRBD2. The clonotype comes from a woman aged 25-40 years with COVID-19, enrolled during active disease. The CDR3 coding sequence is TGCGCCAGACCACTTAGCGGGAGCCCTACCTACGAGCAGTACTTC. Translation gives CARPLSGSPTYEQYF.